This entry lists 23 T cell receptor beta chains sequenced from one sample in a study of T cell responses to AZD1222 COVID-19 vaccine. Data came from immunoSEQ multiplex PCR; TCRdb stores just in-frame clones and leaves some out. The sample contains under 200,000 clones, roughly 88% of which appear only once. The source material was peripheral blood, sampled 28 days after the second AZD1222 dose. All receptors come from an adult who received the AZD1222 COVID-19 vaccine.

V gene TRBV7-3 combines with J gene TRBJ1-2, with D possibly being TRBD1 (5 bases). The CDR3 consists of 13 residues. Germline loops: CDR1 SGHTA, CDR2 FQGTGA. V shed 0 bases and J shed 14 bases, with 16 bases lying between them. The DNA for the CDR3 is TGTGCCAGCAGCTTAACAGGAGAGGGGATAAGGACCTTC. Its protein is CASSLTGEGIRTF.

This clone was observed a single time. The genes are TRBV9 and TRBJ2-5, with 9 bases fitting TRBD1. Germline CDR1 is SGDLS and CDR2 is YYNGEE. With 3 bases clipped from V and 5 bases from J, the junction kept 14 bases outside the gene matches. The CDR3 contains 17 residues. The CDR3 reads CASSAGGQGNFGETQYF. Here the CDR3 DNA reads TGTGCCAGCAGCGCAGGGGGACAGGGTAATTTTGGTGAGACCCAGTACTTC.

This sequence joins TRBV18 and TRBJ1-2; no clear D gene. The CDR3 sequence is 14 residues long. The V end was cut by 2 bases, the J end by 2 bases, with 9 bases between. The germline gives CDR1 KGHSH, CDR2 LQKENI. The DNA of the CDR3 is TGTGCCAGCTCACCAAAAGTTTCGAACTATGGCTACACCTTC. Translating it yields CASSPKVSNYGYTF.

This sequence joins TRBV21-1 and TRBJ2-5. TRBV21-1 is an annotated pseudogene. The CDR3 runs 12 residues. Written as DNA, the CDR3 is TGTGCCAGCAGCCATGGGGGAGAGACCCAGTACTTC. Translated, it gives CASSHGGETQYF.

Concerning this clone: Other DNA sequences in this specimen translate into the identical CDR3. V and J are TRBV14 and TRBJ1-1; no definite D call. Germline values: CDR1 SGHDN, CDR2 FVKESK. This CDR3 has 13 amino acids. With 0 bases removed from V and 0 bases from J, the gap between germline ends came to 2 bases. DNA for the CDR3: TGTGCCAGCAGCCAAGAACTGAACACTGAAGCTTTCTTT. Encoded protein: CASSQELNTEAFF.

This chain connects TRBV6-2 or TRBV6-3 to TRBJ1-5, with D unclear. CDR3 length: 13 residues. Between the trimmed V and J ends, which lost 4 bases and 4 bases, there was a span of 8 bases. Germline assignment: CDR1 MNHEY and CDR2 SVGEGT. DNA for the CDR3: TGTGCCAGCAGTTGGGCAGAAAATCAGCCCCAGCATTTT. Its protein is CASSWAENQPQHF.

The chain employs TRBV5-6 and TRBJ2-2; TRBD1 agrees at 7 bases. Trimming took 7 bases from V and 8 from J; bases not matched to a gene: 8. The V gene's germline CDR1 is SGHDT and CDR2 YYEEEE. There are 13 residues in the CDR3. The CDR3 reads CASLPTGAGELFF. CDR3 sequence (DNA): TGTGCCAGCCTACCCACAGGGGCGGGGGAGCTGTTTTTT.

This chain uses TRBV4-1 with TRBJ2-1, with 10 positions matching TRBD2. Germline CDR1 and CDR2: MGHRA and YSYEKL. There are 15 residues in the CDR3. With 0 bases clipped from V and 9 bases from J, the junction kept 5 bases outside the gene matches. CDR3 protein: CASSQDSGGFGEQFF. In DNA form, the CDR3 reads TGCGCCAGCAGCCAAGATAGCGGGGGGTTCGGTGAGCAGTTCTTC.

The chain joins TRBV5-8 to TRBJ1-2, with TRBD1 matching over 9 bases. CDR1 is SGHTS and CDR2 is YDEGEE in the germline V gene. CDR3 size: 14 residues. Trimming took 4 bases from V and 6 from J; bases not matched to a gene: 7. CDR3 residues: CASSTRDRANGYTF. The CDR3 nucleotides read TGTGCCAGCAGCACACGGGACAGGGCGAATGGCTACACCTTC.

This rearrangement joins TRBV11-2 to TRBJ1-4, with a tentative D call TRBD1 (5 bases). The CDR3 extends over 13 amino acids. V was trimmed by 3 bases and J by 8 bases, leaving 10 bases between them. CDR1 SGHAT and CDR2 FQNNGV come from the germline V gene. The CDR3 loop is CASSFIRDEKLFF. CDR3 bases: TGTGCCAGCAGCTTTATCAGGGACGAAAAACTGTTTTTT.

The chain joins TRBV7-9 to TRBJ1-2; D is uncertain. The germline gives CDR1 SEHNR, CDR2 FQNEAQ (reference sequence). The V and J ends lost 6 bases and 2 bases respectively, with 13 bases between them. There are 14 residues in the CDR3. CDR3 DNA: TGTGCCAGCAGTTCAAGGACGGCCAACTATGGCTACACCTTC. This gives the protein CASSSRTANYGYTF.

DNA for the CDR3: TGTGCCAGCAGCATACAAACAGGACAGACCACCGGGGAGCTGTTTTTT. It encodes CASSIQTGQTTGELFF. This chain connects TRBV7-9 to TRBJ2-2; D perhaps matches TRBD1 (6 bases). Germline assignment: CDR1 SEHNR and CDR2 FQNEAQ (reference sequence). V was clipped by 5 bases and J by 4 bases, with 17 bases between them. The CDR3 spans 16 residues.

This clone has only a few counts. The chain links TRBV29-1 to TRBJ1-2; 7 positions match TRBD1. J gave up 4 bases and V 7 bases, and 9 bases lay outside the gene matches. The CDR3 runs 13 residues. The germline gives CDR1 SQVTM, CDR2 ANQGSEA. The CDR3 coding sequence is TGCAGCGCCTCCTTAGGGGACAGCTATGGCTACACCTTC. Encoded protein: CSASLGDSYGYTF.

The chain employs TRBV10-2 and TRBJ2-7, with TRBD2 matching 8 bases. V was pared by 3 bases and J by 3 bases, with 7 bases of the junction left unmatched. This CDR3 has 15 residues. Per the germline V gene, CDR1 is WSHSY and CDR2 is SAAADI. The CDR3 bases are TGCGCCAGCAGTGATCCAGCGGGGGACGACTACGAGCAGTACTTC. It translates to CASSDPAGDDYEQYF.

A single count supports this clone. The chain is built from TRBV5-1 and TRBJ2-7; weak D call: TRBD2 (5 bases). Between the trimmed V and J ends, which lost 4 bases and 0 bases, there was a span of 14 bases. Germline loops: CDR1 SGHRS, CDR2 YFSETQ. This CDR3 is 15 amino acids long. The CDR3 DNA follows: TGCGCCAGCAGCCCCCTCCCGGGGAACTCCTACGAGCAGTACTTC. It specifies CASSPLPGNSYEQYF.

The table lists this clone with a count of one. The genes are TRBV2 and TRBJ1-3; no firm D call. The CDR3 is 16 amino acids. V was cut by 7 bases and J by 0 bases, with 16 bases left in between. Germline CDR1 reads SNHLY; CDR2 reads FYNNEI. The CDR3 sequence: CASNPDLMRSGNTIYF. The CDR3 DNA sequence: TGTGCCAGCAATCCGGACCTAATGCGCTCTGGAAACACCATATATTTT.

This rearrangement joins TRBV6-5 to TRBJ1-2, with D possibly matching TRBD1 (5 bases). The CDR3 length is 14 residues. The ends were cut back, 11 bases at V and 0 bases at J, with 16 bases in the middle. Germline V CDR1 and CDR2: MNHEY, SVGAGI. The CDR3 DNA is TGTGCCGGGAGACAGACAACGACTAACTATGGCTACACCTTC. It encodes CAGRQTTTNYGYTF.

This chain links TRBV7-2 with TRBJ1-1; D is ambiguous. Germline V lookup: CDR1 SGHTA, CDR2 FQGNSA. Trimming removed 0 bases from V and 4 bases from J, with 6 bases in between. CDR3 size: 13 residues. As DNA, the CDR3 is TGTGCCAGCAGCTTAGCGGTAGGCACTGAAGCTTTCTTT. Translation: CASSLAVGTEAFF.

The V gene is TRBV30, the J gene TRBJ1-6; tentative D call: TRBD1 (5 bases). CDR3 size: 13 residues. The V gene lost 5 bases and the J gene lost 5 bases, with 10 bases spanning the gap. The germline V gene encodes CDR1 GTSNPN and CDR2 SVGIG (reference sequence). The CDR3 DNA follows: TGTGCCTGGCGGCAGGGAAATAATTCACCCCTCCACTTT. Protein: CAWRQGNNSPLHF.

In DNA form, the CDR3 reads TGTGCCGCACTGGGTGGTATCGCGGATGAAAAACTGTTTTTT. Protein: CAALGGIADEKLFF. The genes are TRBV6-5 and TRBJ1-4; no clear D gene. Trimming left V 11 bases short and J 6 bases short, with 19 bases between. The germline V gene encodes CDR1 MNHEY and CDR2 SVGAGI. The CDR3 runs 14 residues.

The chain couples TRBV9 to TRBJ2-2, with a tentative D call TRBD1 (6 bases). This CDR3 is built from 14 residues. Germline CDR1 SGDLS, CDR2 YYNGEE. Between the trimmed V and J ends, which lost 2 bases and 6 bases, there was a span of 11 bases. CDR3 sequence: CASSVGQLPGELFF. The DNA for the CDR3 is TGTGCCAGCAGCGTCGGACAGTTGCCCGGGGAGCTGTTTTTT.

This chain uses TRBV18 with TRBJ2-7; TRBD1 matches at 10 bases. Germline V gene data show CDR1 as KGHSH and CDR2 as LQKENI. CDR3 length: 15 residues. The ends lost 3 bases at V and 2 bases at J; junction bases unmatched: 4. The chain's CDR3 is CASSPAGTGAYEQYF. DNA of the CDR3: TGTGCCAGCTCACCCGCGGGGACAGGGGCCTACGAGCAGTACTTC.

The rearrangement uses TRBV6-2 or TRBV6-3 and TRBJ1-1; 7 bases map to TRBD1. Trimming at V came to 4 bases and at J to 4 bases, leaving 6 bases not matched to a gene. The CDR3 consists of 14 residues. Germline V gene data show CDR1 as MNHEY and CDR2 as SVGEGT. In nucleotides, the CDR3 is TGTGCCAGCAGTTCCCCCGCAGGGGGCACTGAAGCTTTCTTT. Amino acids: CASSSPAGGTEAFF.